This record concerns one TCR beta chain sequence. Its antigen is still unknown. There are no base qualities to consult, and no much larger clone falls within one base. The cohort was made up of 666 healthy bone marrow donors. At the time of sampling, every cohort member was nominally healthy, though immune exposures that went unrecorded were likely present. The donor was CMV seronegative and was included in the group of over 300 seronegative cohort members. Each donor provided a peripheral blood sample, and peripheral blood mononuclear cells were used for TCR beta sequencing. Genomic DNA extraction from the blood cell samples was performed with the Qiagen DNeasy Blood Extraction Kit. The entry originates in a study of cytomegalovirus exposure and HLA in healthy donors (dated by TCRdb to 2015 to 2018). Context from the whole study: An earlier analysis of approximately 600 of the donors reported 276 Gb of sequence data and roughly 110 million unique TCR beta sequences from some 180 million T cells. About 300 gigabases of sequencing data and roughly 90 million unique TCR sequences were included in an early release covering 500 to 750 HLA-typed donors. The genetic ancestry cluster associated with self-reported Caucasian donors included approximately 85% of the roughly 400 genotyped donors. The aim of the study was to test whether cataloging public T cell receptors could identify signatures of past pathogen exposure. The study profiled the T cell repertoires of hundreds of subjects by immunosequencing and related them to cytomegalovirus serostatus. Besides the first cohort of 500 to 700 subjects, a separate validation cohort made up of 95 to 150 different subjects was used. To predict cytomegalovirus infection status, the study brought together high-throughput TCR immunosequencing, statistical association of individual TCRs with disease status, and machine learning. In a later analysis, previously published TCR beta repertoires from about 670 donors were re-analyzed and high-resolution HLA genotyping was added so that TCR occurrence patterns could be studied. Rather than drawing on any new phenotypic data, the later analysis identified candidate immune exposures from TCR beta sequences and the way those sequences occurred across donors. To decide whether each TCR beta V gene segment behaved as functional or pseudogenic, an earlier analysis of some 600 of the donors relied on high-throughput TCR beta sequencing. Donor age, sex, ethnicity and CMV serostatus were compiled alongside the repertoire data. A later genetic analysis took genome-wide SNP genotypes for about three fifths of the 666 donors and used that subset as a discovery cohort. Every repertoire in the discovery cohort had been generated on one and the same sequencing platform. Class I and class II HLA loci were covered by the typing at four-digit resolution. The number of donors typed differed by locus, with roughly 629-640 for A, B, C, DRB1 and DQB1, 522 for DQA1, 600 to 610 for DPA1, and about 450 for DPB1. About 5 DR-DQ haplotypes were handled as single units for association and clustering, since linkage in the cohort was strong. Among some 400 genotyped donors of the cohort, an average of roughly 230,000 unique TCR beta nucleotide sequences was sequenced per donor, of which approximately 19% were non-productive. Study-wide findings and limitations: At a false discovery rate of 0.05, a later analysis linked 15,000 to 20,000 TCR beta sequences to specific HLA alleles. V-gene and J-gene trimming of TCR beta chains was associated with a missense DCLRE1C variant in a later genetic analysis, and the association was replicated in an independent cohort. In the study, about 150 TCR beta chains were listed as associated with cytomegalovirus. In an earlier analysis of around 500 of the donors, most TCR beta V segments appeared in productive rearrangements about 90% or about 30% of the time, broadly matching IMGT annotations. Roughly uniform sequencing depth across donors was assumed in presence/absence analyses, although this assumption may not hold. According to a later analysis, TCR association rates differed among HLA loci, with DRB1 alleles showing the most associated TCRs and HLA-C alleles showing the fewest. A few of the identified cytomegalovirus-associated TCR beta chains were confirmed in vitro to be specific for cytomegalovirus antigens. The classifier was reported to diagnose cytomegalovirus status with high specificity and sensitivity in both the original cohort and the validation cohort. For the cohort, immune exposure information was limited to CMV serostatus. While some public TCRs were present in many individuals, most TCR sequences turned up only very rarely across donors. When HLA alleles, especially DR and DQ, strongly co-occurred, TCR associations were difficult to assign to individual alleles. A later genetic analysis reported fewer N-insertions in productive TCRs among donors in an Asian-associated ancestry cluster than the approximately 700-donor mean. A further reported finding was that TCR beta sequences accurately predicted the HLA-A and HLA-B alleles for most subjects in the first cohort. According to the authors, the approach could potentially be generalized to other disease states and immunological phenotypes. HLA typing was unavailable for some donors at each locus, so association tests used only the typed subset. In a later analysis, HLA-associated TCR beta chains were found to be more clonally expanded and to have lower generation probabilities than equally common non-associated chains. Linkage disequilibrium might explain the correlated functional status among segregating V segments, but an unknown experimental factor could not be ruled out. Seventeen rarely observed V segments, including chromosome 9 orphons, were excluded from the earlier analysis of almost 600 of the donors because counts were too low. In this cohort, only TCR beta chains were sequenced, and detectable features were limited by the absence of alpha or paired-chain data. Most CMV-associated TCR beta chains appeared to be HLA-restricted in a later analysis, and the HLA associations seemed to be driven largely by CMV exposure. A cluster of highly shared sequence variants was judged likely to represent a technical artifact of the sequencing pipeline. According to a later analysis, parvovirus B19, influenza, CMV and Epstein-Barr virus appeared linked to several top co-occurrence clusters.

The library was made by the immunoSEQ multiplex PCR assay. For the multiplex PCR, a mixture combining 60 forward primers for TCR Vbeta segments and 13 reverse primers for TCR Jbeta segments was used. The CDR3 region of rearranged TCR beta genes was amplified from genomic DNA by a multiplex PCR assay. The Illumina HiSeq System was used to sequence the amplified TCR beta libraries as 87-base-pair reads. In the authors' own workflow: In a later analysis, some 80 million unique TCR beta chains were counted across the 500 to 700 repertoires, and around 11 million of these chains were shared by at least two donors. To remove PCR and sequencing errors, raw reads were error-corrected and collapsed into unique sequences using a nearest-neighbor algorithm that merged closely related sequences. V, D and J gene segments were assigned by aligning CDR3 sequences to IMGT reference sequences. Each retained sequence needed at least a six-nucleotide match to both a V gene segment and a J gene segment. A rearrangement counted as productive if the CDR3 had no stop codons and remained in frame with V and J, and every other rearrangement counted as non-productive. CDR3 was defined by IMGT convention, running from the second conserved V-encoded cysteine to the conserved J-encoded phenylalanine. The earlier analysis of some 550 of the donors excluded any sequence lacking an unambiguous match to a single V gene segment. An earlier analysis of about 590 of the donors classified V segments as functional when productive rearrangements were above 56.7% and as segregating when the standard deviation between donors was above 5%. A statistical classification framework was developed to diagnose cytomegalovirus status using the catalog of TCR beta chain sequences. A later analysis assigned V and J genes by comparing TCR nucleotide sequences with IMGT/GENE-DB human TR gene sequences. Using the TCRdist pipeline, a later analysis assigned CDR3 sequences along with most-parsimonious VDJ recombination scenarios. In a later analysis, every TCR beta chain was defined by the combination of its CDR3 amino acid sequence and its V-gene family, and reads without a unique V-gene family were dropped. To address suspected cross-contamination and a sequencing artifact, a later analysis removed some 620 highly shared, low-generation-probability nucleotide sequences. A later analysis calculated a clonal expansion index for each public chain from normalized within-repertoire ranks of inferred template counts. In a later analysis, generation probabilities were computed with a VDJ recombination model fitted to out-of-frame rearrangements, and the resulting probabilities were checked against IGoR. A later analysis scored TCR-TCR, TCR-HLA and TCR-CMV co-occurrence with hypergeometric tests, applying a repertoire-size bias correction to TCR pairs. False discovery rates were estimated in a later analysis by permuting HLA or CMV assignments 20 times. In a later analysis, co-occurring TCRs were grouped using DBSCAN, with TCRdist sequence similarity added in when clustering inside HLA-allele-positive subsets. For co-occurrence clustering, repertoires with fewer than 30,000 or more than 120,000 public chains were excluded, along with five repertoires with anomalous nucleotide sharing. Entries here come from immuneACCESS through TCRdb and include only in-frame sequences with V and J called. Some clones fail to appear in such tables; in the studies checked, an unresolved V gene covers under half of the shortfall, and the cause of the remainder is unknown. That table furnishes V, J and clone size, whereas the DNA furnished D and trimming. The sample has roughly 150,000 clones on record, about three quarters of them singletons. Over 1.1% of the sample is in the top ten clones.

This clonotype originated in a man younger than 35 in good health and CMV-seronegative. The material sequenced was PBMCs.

The DNA sequence is given as TGTGCCAGCAGCCAAATAATTCAGGGAGGCGGGGAGCTGTTTTTT. It encodes CASSQIIQGGGELFF. The chain is encoded by TRBV5-5 joined to TRBJ2-2; D gene: possibly TRBD2, on 6 matching bases. The germline V gene encodes CDR1 SGHKS and CDR2 YYEKEE (reference sequence). From its cysteine to its phenylalanine, the CDR3 spans 15 amino acids. Only the CDR3 DNA is retained, 45 bases long and in frame from the first base. The junction shows trimming of 4 bases on V and 7 bases on J, plus 17 bases between the germline ends. Beyond the CDR3, the reference TRBV5-5 and TRBJ2-2 genes provide the residues; the full variable domain reads: DAGVTQSPTHLIKTRGQQVTLRCSPISGHKSVSWYQQVLGQGPQFIFQYYEKEERGRGNFPDRFSARQFPNYSSELNVNALLLGDSALYLCASSQIIQGGGELFFGEGSRLTVL.